One sample yielded the 25 T cell receptor beta chains listed below, sequenced in a study of patients and donors after allogeneic stem cell transplantation. From the RT-PCR reads, TCRdb called clonotypes with MiXCR, one entry per CDR3 protein. The table includes hundreds of thousands of distinct CDR3 sequences, approximately 16% detected once. The sample consisted of blood, either unsorted or a sorted T cell fraction (not recorded which). These receptors originate from a human donor who was either an allogeneic HSCT recipient or a stem cell or donor lymphocyte infusion donor (not recorded which). It is not recorded whose cells these are; they may come from a transplant donor.

The CDR3 DNA follows: TGTGCCACCAGTGATGAGGGACAGGGCAACTATGGCTACACCTTC. This sequence encodes CATSDEGQGNYGYTF. This rearrangement joins TRBV24-1 to TRBJ1-2; 9 bases map to TRBD1. CDR3 length equals 15 residues. V was pared by 3 bases and J by 2 bases, with 3 bases of the junction left unmatched. CDR1 is KGHDR and CDR2 is SFDVKD in the germline V gene.

This clonotype was counted only a few times. For the CDR3, the DNA is TGTGCCAGCAGCCGGGGACTTAACACCGGGGAGCTGTTTTTT. The encoded protein is CASSRGLNTGELFF. The chain combines TRBV7-9 with TRBJ2-2, with a possible D match to TRBD2 (6 bases). CDR3 length equals 14 residues. Per the germline V gene, CDR1 is SEHNR and CDR2 is FQNEAQ (reference sequence). V lost 5 bases to trimming and J lost 2 bases, with 9 bases between them.

This clonotype has only a few counts. This chain uses TRBV7-3 with TRBJ2-7, with TRBD1 matching over 10 bases. Per germline, CDR1 SGHTA and CDR2 FQGTGA. Losses at the gene ends were 5 bases for V and 8 bases for J; bases not matched to a gene: 3. The CDR3 runs to 12 residues. DNA for the CDR3: TGTGCCAGCAGCCCGACAGGGGGCCAGCAGTACTTC. Its translation: CASSPTGGQQYF.

This clonotype appeared a few times. The rearrangement uses TRBV20-1 and TRBJ1-5, with a tentative D call TRBD1 (5 bases). This CDR3 contains 16 residues. The V end was cut by 0 bases, the J end by 1 base, with 13 bases between. In germline, CDR1 is DFQATT, CDR2 SNEGSKA (reference sequence). CDR3 residues: CSAREDRGFSNQPQHF. CDR3 DNA: TGCAGTGCTAGAGAAGATAGGGGCTTCAGCAATCAGCCCCAGCATTTT.

This clonotype has a handful of counts. The CDR3 nucleotides are TGTGCCAGCAGCTCGTCCCTAGCGGGCCCTCTCGAGCAGTACTTC. Its protein is CASSSSLAGPLEQYF. The chain is built from TRBV6-2 or TRBV6-3 and TRBJ2-7; 8 bases are a match to TRBD2. This CDR3 comprises 15 residues. V trimming: 6 bases; J trimming: 6 bases; junction bases outside the gene matches: 13. Germline V gene data show CDR1 as MNHEY and CDR2 as SVGEGT.

This clonotype was observed a handful of times. The chain employs TRBV20-1 and TRBJ1-4, with TRBD1 matching 8 bases. V dropped 3 bases and J dropped 8; count of bases not matched to a gene: 8. CDR3 length: 14 residues. CDR1 DFQATT and CDR2 SNEGSKA come from the germline V gene (reference sequence). The CDR3 sequence is CSAREGQAGEKLFF. The CDR3 region has the DNA TGCAGTGCTAGGGAGGGACAGGCGGGGGAAAAACTGTTTTTT.

The rearrangement joins TRBV5-5 to TRBJ2-5, with D possibly matching TRBD2 (5 bases). V was pared by 0 bases and J by 5 bases, with 14 bases between. CDR1 and CDR2 from the germline V gene are SGHKS and YYEKEE (reference sequence). This CDR3 contains 15 residues. For the CDR3, the DNA is TGTGCCAGCAGCTTGGCAGTGGCCCCGGGGGAGACCCAGTACTTC. It yields the protein CASSLAVAPGETQYF.

The J gene is TRBJ1-4, the V gene TRBV12-3 or TRBV12-4; no firm D call. The CDR3 has 16 residues. The germline V and J ends were trimmed by 6 bases and 4 bases, with 18 bases remaining between them. The CDR3: CASSPGGWEINEKLFF. In DNA form, the CDR3 reads TGTGCCAGCAGCCCCGGAGGCTGGGAAATTAATGAAAAACTGTTTTTT.

The chain joins TRBV6-5 to TRBJ1-2; D is undetermined. The germline gives CDR1 MNHEY, CDR2 SVGAGI. This CDR3 has 13 residues. Trimming removed 2 bases at V and 4 bases at J, with 8 bases between. CDR3 in DNA: TGTGCCAGCAGTTACGGCGGAGCCTATGGCTACACCTTC. This codes for CASSYGGAYGYTF.

The rearrangement uses TRBV9 and TRBJ1-5; tentative D call: TRBD1 (5 bases). Germline V CDR1 and CDR2: SGDLS, YYNGEE. The V and J ends lost 4 bases and 4 bases respectively, with 15 bases between them. The CDR3 consists of 15 residues. The CDR3 sequence: CASSRRSGTNQPQHF. The CDR3 DNA reads TGTGCCAGCAGCCGAAGGTCAGGGACGAATCAGCCCCAGCATTTT.

This clonotype was observed a handful of times. The chain recombines TRBV20-1 with TRBJ1-1, with 7 bases fitting TRBD1. The CDR3 contains 11 residues. Germline values: CDR1 DFQATT, CDR2 SNEGSKA (reference sequence). V was pared by 5 bases and J by 7 bases, with 4 bases of the junction left unmatched. The CDR3 DNA follows: TGCAGTGCTGGCAACAGGGGTGAAGCTTTCTTT. Protein sequence: CSAGNRGEAFF.

This clonotype was recorded a few times. The J gene is TRBJ2-7, the V gene TRBV7-9; 9 bases match TRBD1. CDR1 SEHNR and CDR2 FQNEAQ come from the germline V gene (reference sequence). CDR3 length equals 15 residues. V was clipped by 4 bases and J by 3 bases; unmatched bases: 7. The chain's CDR3 is CASSSPGQGLYEQYF. DNA for the CDR3: TGTGCCAGCAGCTCGCCGGGACAGGGACTCTACGAGCAGTACTTC. Full variable domain (outside the CDR3, taken from reference TRBV7-9 and TRBJ2-7): DTGVSQNPRHKITKRGQNVTFRCDPISEHNRLYWYRQTLGQGPEFLTYFQNEAQLEKSRLLSDRFSAERPKGSFSTLEIQRTEQGDSAMYLCASSSPGQGLYEQYFGPGTRLTVT.

This chain uses TRBV4-1 with TRBJ2-7; TRBD1 matches 9 bases. Germline CDR1 and CDR2: MGHRA and YSYEKL. The CDR3 has 17 residues. After removal of 1 base from V and 4 bases from J, the junction contained 11 bases not matched to a gene. Here the CDR3 DNA reads TGCGCCAGCAGCCAAGTGTCCGGGACAGGGACTTGGTACGAGCAGTACTTC. It is translated as CASSQVSGTGTWYEQYF.

The rearrangement joins TRBV18 to TRBJ2-4; D might be TRBD1 (6 bases). In germline, CDR1 is KGHSH, CDR2 LQKENI. The CDR3 totals 14 residues. Deletions cut 2 bases from V and 1 base from J, with 6 bases between. The CDR3 spells CASSPDRAKNIQYF. The CDR3 DNA reads TGTGCCAGCTCACCAGACAGGGCCAAAAACATTCAGTACTTC.

The chain recombines TRBV14 with TRBJ1-3, with D possibly being TRBD1 (5 bases). The CDR3 runs 15 residues. Trimming took 0 bases from V and 3 from J, leaving 9 bases between them. Germline V gives CDR1 SGHDN, CDR2 FVKESK. CDR3 loop: CASSQEPGYGNTIYF. The CDR3 nucleotides are TGTGCCAGCAGCCAAGAACCAGGGTATGGAAACACCATATATTTT.

This clonotype was picked up a small number of times. The genes are TRBV7-9 and TRBJ1-1, with D perhaps TRBD1 (5 bases). The germline V gene has CDR1 SEHNR and CDR2 FQNEAQ (reference sequence). The germline V and J ends were trimmed by 4 bases and 6 bases, with 15 bases remaining between them. The CDR3 contains 14 residues. The CDR3 region has the DNA TGTGCCAGCAGCTCCAGGGCCGCCAGGGCTGAAGCTTTCTTT. This sequence encodes CASSSRAARAEAFF.

This clonotype was observed a handful of times. This sequence joins TRBV5-6 and TRBJ1-5, with D tentatively TRBD1 (5 bases). V lost 2 bases and J lost 7, with 16 bases in between. CDR3 length: 15 amino acids. From germline, CDR1 is SGHDT and CDR2 YYEEEE. CDR3 coding DNA: TGTGCCAGCAGCTTATGGGGCCGGCGAGGGCAGCCCCAGCATTTT. This gives the protein CASSLWGRRGQPQHF.

The rearrangement joins TRBV10-3 to TRBJ1-1; D is unresolved. The V and J ends lost 0 bases and 5 bases respectively, with 7 bases between them. The CDR3 has 13 residues. Per germline, CDR1 ENHRY and CDR2 SYGVKD. Here the CDR3 DNA reads TGTGCCATCAGTGAGTCGATTCTAACTGAAGCTTTCTTT. Protein: CAISESILTEAFF.

The rearrangement links TRBV7-9 to TRBJ2-4; D remains unclear. Trimming removed 8 bases from V and 2 bases from J, with 7 bases in between. The germline V gene encodes CDR1 SEHNR and CDR2 FQNEAQ (reference sequence). This CDR3 comprises 12 residues. The CDR3 loop reads CASLESKNIQYF. DNA for the CDR3: TGTGCCAGCTTAGAATCCAAAAACATTCAGTACTTC.

The chain is built from TRBV5-1 and TRBJ2-2, with a weak D call TRBD1 (6 bases). The CDR3 runs 16 residues. V was trimmed by 3 bases and J by 5 bases, leaving 17 bases between them. Looked up from germline, CDR1 is SGHRS and CDR2 is YFSETQ. Here the CDR3 reads CASSYPGAGRTGELFF. As DNA, the CDR3 is TGCGCCAGCAGCTACCCAGGGGCAGGGCGAACCGGGGAGCTGTTTTTT. Full variable domain (outside the CDR3, taken from reference TRBV5-1 and TRBJ2-2): KAGVTQTPRYLIKTRGQQVTLSCSPISGHRSVSWYQQTPGQGLQFLFEYFSETQRNKGNFPGRFSGRQFSNSRSEMNVSTLELGDSALYLCASSYPGAGRTGELFFGEGSRLTVL.

The table lists this clonotype with a few counts. The chain carries TRBV12-3 or TRBV12-4 and TRBJ1-2; D is ambiguous. The ends were cut back, 2 bases at V and 6 bases at J, with 16 bases in the middle. The CDR3 is 15 residues long. As DNA, the CDR3 is TGTGCCAGCAGTTTACGGGCTGGCAGGCAAGATGGCTACACCTTC. The encoded protein is CASSLRAGRQDGYTF.

This chain connects TRBV3-1 to TRBJ2-7; D might be TRBD1 or TRBD2, each matching 5 bases. Trimming left V 5 bases short and J 0 bases short, with 17 bases between. CDR3 length: 16 residues. Germline values: CDR1 LGHDT, CDR2 YNNKEL (reference sequence). The CDR3 bases are TGTGCCAGCAGCTACTCCAATGGGGGAAGCTCCTACGAGCAGTACTTC. This translates into CASSYSNGGSSYEQYF.

V usage is TRBV7-9 and J usage is TRBJ2-1; the match to TRBD2 covers 10 bases. Germline V lookup: CDR1 SEHNR, CDR2 FQNEAQ (reference sequence). This CDR3 spans 14 amino acids. The junction had 7 bases not matched to a gene; V was cut back by 7 bases and J by 7 bases. CDR3 in amino acids: CASKPGLAMNEQFF. The CDR3 DNA is TGTGCCAGCAAACCGGGACTAGCGATGAATGAGCAGTTCTTC.

The rearrangement links TRBV2 to TRBJ2-3; D gene uncertain. Germline CDR1 SNHLY, CDR2 FYNNEI. The CDR3 is made up of 17 amino acids. V lost 3 bases, J lost 0 bases, and 16 bases lay in between. The DNA for the CDR3 is TGTGCCAGCAGTGATGGGCTACGGGTCACTAGCACAGATACGCAGTATTTT. It yields the protein CASSDGLRVTSTDTQYF.

As regards this clonotype: This could be a read error, since a much larger clone is one nucleotide away. Since no conserved phenylalanine or tryptophan closes the CDR3, a read error is the likely cause. The rearrangement links TRBV12-3 or TRBV12-4 to TRBJ2-2, with 9 nucleotides matching TRBD1. The CDR3 has 16 residues. V gave up 6 bases and J gave up 3 bases; unmatched junction bases: 8. For the CDR3, the DNA is TGTGCCAGCAGCCGGGGACAGGGCTCCGACACCGGGGAGCTGTTTTCT. Translating gives CASSRGQGSDTGELFS.